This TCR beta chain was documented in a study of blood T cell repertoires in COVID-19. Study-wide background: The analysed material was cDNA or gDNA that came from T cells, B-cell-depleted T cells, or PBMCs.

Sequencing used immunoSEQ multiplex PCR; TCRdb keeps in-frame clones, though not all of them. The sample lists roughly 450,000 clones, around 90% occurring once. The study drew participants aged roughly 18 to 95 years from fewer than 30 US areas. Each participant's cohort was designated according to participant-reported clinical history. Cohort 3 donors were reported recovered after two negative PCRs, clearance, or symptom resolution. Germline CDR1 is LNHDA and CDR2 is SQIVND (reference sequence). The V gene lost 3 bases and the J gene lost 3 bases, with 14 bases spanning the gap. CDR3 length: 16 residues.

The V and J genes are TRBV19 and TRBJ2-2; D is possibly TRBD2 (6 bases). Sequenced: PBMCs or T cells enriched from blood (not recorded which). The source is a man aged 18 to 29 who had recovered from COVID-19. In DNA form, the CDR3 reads TGTGCCAGTAGTATTTTCCGGGAGAGTTACACCGGGGAGCTGTTTTTT. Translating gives CASSIFRESYTGELFF.